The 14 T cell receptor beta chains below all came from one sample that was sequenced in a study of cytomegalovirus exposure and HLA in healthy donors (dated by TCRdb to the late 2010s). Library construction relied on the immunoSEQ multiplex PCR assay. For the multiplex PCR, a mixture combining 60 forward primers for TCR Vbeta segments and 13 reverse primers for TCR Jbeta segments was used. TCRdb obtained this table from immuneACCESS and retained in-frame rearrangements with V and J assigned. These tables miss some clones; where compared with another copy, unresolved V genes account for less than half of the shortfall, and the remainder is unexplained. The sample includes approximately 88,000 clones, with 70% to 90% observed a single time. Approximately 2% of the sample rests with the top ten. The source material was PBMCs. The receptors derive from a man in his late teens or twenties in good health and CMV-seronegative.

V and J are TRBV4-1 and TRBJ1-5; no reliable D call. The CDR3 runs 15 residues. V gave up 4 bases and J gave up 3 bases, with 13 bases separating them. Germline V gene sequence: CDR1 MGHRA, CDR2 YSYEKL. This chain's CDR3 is CASSPWRDDNQPQHF. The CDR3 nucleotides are TGCGCCAGCAGCCCGTGGAGAGATGACAATCAGCCCCAGCATTTT.

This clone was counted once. The CDR3 sequence is CASESRDRGAYEQYF. The CDR3 DNA follows: TGTGCCAGCGAGTCCCGGGACAGGGGGGCCTACGAGCAGTACTTC. The chain carries TRBV28 and TRBJ2-7; 11 bases are shared with TRBD1. CDR1 and CDR2 (germline): MDHEN, SYDVKM. Losses at the gene ends were 8 bases for V and 2 bases for J; bases not matched to a gene: 8. The CDR3 has 15 residues. The whole variable domain, remainder taken from reference TRBV28 and TRBJ2-7, is DVKVTQSSRYLVKRTGEKVFLECVQDMDHENMFWYRQDPGLGLRLIYFSYDVKMKEKGDIPEGYSVSREKKERFSLILESASTNQTSMYLCASESRDRGAYEQYFGPGTRLTVT.

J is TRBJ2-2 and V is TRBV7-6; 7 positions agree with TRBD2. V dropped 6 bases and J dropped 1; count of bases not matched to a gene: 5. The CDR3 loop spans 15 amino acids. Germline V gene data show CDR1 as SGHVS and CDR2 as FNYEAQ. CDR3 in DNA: TGTGCCAGCAGTGGAAGCGGGGAGAACACCGGGGAGCTGTTTTTT. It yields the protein CASSGSGENTGELFF.

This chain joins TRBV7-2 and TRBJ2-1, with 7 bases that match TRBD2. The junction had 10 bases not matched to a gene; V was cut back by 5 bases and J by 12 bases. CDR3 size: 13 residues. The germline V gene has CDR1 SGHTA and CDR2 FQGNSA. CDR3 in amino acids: CASSAWTRMVQFF. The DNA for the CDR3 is TGTGCCAGCAGCGCTTGGACTAGAATGGTGCAGTTCTTC.

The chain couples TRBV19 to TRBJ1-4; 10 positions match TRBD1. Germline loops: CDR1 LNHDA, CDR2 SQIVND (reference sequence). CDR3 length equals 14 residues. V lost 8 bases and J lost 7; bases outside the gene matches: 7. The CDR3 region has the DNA TGTGCCAGTTCCCCGGACAGGGGGTTTGAAAAACTGTTTTTT. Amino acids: CASSPDRGFEKLFF. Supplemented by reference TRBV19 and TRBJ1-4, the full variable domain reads DGGITQSPKYLFRKEGQNVTLSCEQNLNHDAMYWYRQDPGQGLRLIYYSQIVNDFQKGDIAEGYSVSREKKESFPLTVTSAQKNPTAFYLCASSPDRGFEKLFFGSGTQLSVL.

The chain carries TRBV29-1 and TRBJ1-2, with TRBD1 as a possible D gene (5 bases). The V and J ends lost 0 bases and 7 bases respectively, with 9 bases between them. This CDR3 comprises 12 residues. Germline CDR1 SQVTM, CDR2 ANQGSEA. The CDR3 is CSVEDGGGGYTF. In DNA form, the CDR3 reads TGCAGCGTTGAAGATGGGGGGGGTGGCTACACCTTC.

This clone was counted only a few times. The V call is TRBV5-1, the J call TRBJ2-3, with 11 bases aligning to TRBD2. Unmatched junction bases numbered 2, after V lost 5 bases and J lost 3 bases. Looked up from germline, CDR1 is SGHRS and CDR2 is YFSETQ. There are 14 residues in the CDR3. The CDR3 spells CASSSGGGTDTQYF. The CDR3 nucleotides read TGCGCCAGCAGTAGCGGGGGGGGAACAGATACGCAGTATTTT. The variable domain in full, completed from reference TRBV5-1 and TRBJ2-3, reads KAGVTQTPRYLIKTRGQQVTLSCSPISGHRSVSWYQQTPGQGLQFLFEYFSETQRNKGNFPGRFSGRQFSNSRSEMNVSTLELGDSALYLCASSSGGGTDTQYFGPGTRLTVL.

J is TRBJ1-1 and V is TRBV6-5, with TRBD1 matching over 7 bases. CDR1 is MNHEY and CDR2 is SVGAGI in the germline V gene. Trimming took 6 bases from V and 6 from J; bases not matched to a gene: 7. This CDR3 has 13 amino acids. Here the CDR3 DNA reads TGTGCCAGCAGGCCAGGGGGGAGGCCTGAAGCTTTCTTT. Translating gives CASRPGGRPEAFF.

The CDR3: CSVVTYISETQYF. CDR3 DNA: TGCAGCGTTGTGACATACATCTCAGAGACCCAGTACTTC. This chain links TRBV29-1 with TRBJ2-5; D remains ambiguous. Germline V gene sequence: CDR1 SQVTM, CDR2 ANQGSEA. V lost 4 bases and J lost 4, with 13 bases in between. The CDR3 is 13 residues long.

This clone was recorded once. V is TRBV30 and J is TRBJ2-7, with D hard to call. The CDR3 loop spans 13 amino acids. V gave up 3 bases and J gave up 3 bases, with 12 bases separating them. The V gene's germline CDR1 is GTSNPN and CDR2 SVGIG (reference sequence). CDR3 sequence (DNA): TGTGCCTGGAGCGTGCTCCTCGGCTACGAGCAGTACTTC. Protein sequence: CAWSVLLGYEQYF.

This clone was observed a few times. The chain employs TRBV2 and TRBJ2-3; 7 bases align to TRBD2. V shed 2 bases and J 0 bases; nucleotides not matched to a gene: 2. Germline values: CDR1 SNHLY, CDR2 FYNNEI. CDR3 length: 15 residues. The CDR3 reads CASSESGGSTDTQYF. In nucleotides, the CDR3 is TGTGCCAGCAGTGAATCGGGGGGAAGCACAGATACGCAGTATTTT.

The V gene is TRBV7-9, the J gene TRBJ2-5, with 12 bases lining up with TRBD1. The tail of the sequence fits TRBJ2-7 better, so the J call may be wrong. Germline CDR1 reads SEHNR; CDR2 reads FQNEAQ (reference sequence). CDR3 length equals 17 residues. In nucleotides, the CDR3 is TGTGCCAGCAGCTTAGCGAGAGGGACAGGGGGCTGGTACGAGCAGTACTTC. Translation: CASSLARGTGGWYEQYF.

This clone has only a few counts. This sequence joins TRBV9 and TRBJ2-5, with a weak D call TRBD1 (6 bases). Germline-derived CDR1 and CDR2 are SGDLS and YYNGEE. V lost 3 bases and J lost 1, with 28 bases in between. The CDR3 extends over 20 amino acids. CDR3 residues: CASSAVPLPGHDKLQETQYF. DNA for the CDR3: TGTGCCAGCAGCGCCGTCCCCCTTCCGGGACACGATAAACTCCAAGAGACCCAGTACTTC.

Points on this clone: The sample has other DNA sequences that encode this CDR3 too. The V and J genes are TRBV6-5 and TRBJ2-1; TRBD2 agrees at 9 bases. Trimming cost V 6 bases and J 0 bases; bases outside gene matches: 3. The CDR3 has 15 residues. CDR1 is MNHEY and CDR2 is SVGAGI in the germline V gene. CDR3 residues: CASSRGGASYNEQFF. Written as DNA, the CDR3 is TGTGCCAGCAGCCGCGGGGGGGCCTCCTACAATGAGCAGTTCTTC.